This T cell receptor beta chain stems from a study of T cell changes during pregnancy in multiple sclerosis (dated by TCRdb to the late 2010s). In terms of the full investigation: The study looked at changes in the T cell repertoire across pregnancy in women with multiple sclerosis.

The receptor library was made with the immunoSEQ multiplex PCR assay. The clones in this table, taken by TCRdb from immuneACCESS, are in-frame only. Not every clone is retained; where verified, under half of the shortfall comes from an unresolved V gene, and the cause of the rest is unknown. The sample yields approximately 70,000 clones; about 90% were counted once. Of the sample, 1.5% to 2% is held by the ten largest clones. At the junction V is shortened by 5 bases and J by 6 bases, with 14 bases in between. Taken from cysteine to phenylalanine, the CDR3 has 14 residues. The DNA shown is the 42-base CDR3, in frame from base 1. Taken from the germline V gene, the CDR1 and CDR2 loops are SNHLY and FYNNEI. As regards this clone: Its antigen is currently not known. Per-base quality was not reported, and no clone a single base away is much larger than it.

Specimen: peripheral blood, collected in the first trimester of pregnancy. The rearrangement joined TRBV2 to TRBJ1-5, and the D gene may be TRBD1, 5 bases matching. The clonotype was recovered from a female donor in good health, enrolled as a control in a pregnancy study. CDR3 reads: CASSPSSQVQPQHF. The nucleotides read TGTGCCAGCAGTCCTTCGTCACAGGTTCAGCCCCAGCATTTT.